This T cell receptor beta chain was observed in a study of early T cells in non-severe SARS-CoV-2 infection. Study-level background: Sequencing targeted bulk RNA from unsorted whole blood, leaving chains unpaired. General study findings and limits: Matches to VDJdb favored anti-spike CD8 responses and missed private and CD4 specificities.

Individual cDNA molecules carried attached unique molecular identifiers. TCRdb fed the 5' RACE reads into MiXCR, producing one record per CDR3 protein. The sample has under 85,000 distinct CDR3 sequences; 9% to 14% are singletons. This clonotype was counted a few times. The antigen remains unidentified. Germline CDR1 and CDR2: SGHVS and FNYEAQ. V was clipped by 0 bases and J by 9 bases, with 15 bases between them. CDR3 length: 15 residues. The TCR originated in an adult who was a healthcare worker with PCR-confirmed SARS-CoV-2 infection or an uninfected control (not recorded which). Sequences were obtained from whole blood. The chain joins TRBV7-6 to TRBJ2-1; TRBD2 might be the D (5 bases). CDR3 region: CASSLALGSIPEQFF. The CDR3 DNA reads as TGTGCCAGCAGCTTAGCCCTTGGGAGTATTCCTGAGCAGTTCTTC.